A single sample is the source of the 26 T cell receptor beta chains below, sequenced in a study of T cells in localized non-small cell lung cancer. Only in-frame clones appear in the TCRdb table, and some are missing; sequencing was by immunoSEQ multiplex PCR. This sample carries over 50,000 clones, around 80% of them seen once, and the ten largest clones take roughly a sixth. This specimen was peripheral blood mononuclear cells, taken before any cancer treatment. The receptor set was obtained from a man aged 40 to 70 with stage III lung adenocarcinoma.

V is TRBV30 and J is TRBJ1-3; D is uncertain. CDR3 length: 11 amino acids. Germline CDR1 and CDR2: GTSNPN and SVGIG (reference sequence). The V and J ends lost 6 bases and 6 bases respectively, with 9 bases between them. The CDR3 region is CACGFANTIYF. CDR3 nucleotides: TGTGCCTGTGGGTTTGCAAACACCATATATTTT.

The chain joins TRBV19 to TRBJ2-7; TRBD2 matches 12 bases. Germline lookup yields CDR1 LNHDA and CDR2 SQIVND (reference sequence). CDR3 length: 15 amino acids. With 4 bases clipped from V and 2 bases from J, the junction kept 3 bases outside the gene matches. Written as DNA, the CDR3 is TGTGCCAGTAGTAGTCGGACTAGCGGGACCTACGAGCAGTACTTC. It encodes CASSSRTSGTYEQYF.

The chain carries TRBV30 and TRBJ1-5, with TRBD1 as a possible D gene (5 bases). The CDR3 is made up of 17 amino acids. Germline V CDR1 and CDR2: GTSNPN, SVGIG (reference sequence). V was trimmed by 2 bases and J by 0 bases, leaving 17 bases between them. The CDR3 protein is CAWSRGVYRGSNQPQHF. As DNA, the CDR3 is TGTGCCTGGAGTAGGGGAGTTTATCGCGGTAGCAATCAGCCCCAGCATTTT.

The J gene is TRBJ2-3, the V gene TRBV2; a weak D match, TRBD1 (6 bases). This CDR3 comprises 16 residues. Looked up from germline, CDR1 is SNHLY and CDR2 is FYNNEI. Trimming cost V 3 bases and J 6 bases, with 19 bases left between them. CDR3 in DNA: TGTGCCAGCAGTGAGCAGACACGGACAGTCGGGGATACGCAGTATTTT. Protein product: CASSEQTRTVGDTQYF. The variable domain in full, completed from reference TRBV2 and TRBJ2-3, reads EPEVTQTPSHQVTQMGQEVILRCVPISNHLYFYWYRQILGQKVEFLVSFYNNEISEKSEIFDDQFSVERPDGSNFTLKIRSTKLEDSAMYFCASSEQTRTVGDTQYFGPGTRLTVL.

The CDR3 here is CATSRGDRNYGYTF. As DNA, the CDR3 is TGTGCCACCAGCAGAGGGGACAGGAACTATGGCTACACCTTC. The chain uses TRBV15 and TRBJ1-2; 8 bases line up with TRBD1. The CDR3 contains 14 residues. Germline trimming cut 1 base from V and 2 bases from J; bases unmatched to any gene: 0. Germline V CDR1 and CDR2: LNHNV, YYDKDF (reference sequence).

The chain carries TRBV23-1 and TRBJ2-7; no clear D. TRBV23-1 is classed as an ORF, of uncertain function. Between the trimmed V and J ends, which lost 1 base and 7 bases, there was a span of 11 bases. The CDR3 loop spans 13 amino acids. CDR3 in DNA: TGCGCCAGCAGTCAATTCGGGCCTTTTGAGCAGTACTTC. It translates to CASSQFGPFEQYF.

This clone was seen a single time. The chain carries TRBV13 and TRBJ1-2; D remains unclear. V was cut by 1 base and J by 2 bases, with 8 bases left in between. Germline V CDR1 and CDR2: PRHDT, FYEKMQ (reference sequence). This CDR3 has 14 amino acids. DNA of the CDR3: TGTGCCAGCAGCTTAGAGGCGACGAACTATGGCTACACCTTC. As protein: CASSLEATNYGYTF.

This chain connects TRBV7-2 to TRBJ2-7; D is possibly TRBD2 (7 bases). This CDR3 contains 15 residues. V was shortened by 3 bases and J by 0 bases, with 12 bases between the two germline ends. Germline assignment: CDR1 SGHTA and CDR2 FQGNSA. In DNA form, the CDR3 reads TGTGCCAGCAGCTTCCGGGCGGGGGCCTCCTACGAGCAGTACTTC. Translating gives CASSFRAGASYEQYF.

The chain recombines TRBV10-3 with TRBJ1-1; weak D call: TRBD1 (5 bases). This CDR3 contains 18 residues. Germline V gives CDR1 ENHRY, CDR2 SYGVKD. With 0 bases removed from V and 4 bases from J, the gap between germline ends came to 21 bases. CDR3 DNA: TGTGCCATCAGTGAGTCAGGAGCGGCGACCGGGGACGCCACTGAAGCTTTCTTT. This sequence encodes CAISESGAATGDATEAFF.

In this sample, this clone turned up once. The rearrangement links TRBV5-4 to TRBJ1-2; TRBD1 matches 7 bases. The V and J ends lost 4 bases and 1 base, in that order; junction bases with no gene match: 7. CDR1 and CDR2 from the germline V gene are SGHNT and YYREEE (reference sequence). CDR3 size: 15 residues. CDR3 DNA sequence: TGTGCCAGCAGCCCCGGGACAGTTCTTAACTATGGCTACACCTTC. Translated, it gives CASSPGTVLNYGYTF.

The rearrangement uses TRBV19 and TRBJ2-1; 8 nucleotides line up with TRBD2. V was pared by 5 bases and J by 2 bases, with 11 bases of the junction left unmatched. CDR3 length: 17 residues. The germline gives CDR1 LNHDA, CDR2 SQIVND (reference sequence). CDR3 coding DNA: TGTGCCAGTAGTCCGGGTCCGGGACTAGGGCCCTACAATGAGCAGTTCTTC. Translation: CASSPGPGLGPYNEQFF.

The chain has TRBV18 and TRBJ1-1; no clear D. V was clipped by 7 bases and J by 5 bases, with 14 bases between them. The CDR3 length is 13 residues. The germline V gene encodes CDR1 KGHSH and CDR2 LQKENI. CDR3 loop: CASLPPPRTEAFF. The CDR3 nucleotides are TGTGCCAGCTTACCGCCCCCGCGGACTGAAGCTTTCTTT.

The chain recombines TRBV4-2 with TRBJ1-4; 12 bases line up with TRBD1. Germline CDR1 LGHNA, CDR2 YNFKEQ. This CDR3 is 15 amino acids long. The J segment lost 8 bases and the V segment lost 3 bases, leaving 4 bases of the junction unmatched. In DNA, the CDR3 is TGTGCCAGCAGCCAGAGGGACAGGGGGCGGGAAAAACTGTTTTTT. It specifies CASSQRDRGREKLFF.

The chain couples TRBV12-2 to TRBJ1-4. TRBV12-2 constitutes a pseudogene. This CDR3 spans 21 amino acids. CDR3 nucleotides: TGTGCAAGTCGCTCTGTTAAGGCCAGCCATGGGGATTGTGCGACTAATGAAAAACTGTTTTTT. This translates into CASRSVKASHGDCATNEKLFF.

This clone was picked up a small number of times. The chain carries TRBV7-8 and TRBJ1-2; D call uncertain. The V gene's germline CDR1 is SGHVS and CDR2 FQNEAQ. The CDR3 covers 14 residues. The V gene lost 5 bases and the J gene lost 0 bases, with 10 bases spanning the gap. CDR3 sequence reads: CASSPRLANYGYTF. In DNA form, the CDR3 reads TGTGCCAGCAGCCCGAGGTTAGCTAACTATGGCTACACCTTC. Full variable domain (missing parts from reference TRBV7-8 and TRBJ1-2): GAGVSQSPRYKVAKRGQDVALRCDPISGHVSLFWYQQALGQGPEFLTYFQNEAQLDKSGLPSDRFFAERPEGSVSTLKIQRTQQEDSAVYLCASSPRLANYGYTFGSGTRLTVV.

The J gene is TRBJ2-7, the V gene TRBV27; D is possibly TRBD2 (6 bases). V lost 6 bases and J 0 bases, leaving 12 bases between the germline ends. CDR1 and CDR2 (germline): MNHEY, SMNVEV (reference sequence). CDR3 length: 14 residues. The CDR3, as DNA: TGTGCCAGCAGGCCCGGAGGGAGCTCCTACGAGCAGTACTTC. Protein: CASRPGGSSYEQYF.

This clone was seen once. J is TRBJ2-3 and V is TRBV6-1; TRBD2 aligns across 9 bases. This CDR3 has 15 residues. Germline V lookup: CDR1 MNHNS, CDR2 SASEGT. With V trimmed by 6 bases and J by 4 bases, 8 bases remained unmatched. The CDR3 DNA follows: TGTGCCAGCAGAAATAGCGGGAGCCCCCCAGATACGCAGTATTTT. Encoded protein: CASRNSGSPPDTQYF.

J is TRBJ2-1 and V is TRBV27, with TRBD2 as a possible D gene (6 bases). In germline, CDR1 is MNHEY, CDR2 SMNVEV (reference sequence). This CDR3 comprises 15 residues. V was clipped by 5 bases and J by 0 bases, with 11 bases between them. CDR3 coding DNA: TGTGCCAGCAGTCTTATGGGGGGCTCCTACAATGAGCAGTTCTTC. This sequence encodes CASSLMGGSYNEQFF.

The genes are TRBV11-3 and TRBJ2-1, with TRBD1 identical over 9 bases. The V segment lost 6 bases and the J segment 4 bases; nucleotides outside the gene matches: 7. Germline V gene data show CDR1 as SGHNT and CDR2 as YENEEA. There are 15 residues in the CDR3. The CDR3 loop reads CASSHGQGLYNEQFF. For the CDR3, the DNA is TGTGCCAGCAGTCACGGACAGGGGCTTTACAATGAGCAGTTCTTC.

The chain is built from TRBV7-6 and TRBJ1-1; no clear D gene. Germline values: CDR1 SGHVS, CDR2 FNYEAQ. Between the trimmed V and J ends, which lost 1 base and 1 base, there was a span of 7 bases. There are 14 residues in the CDR3. The CDR3 reads CASSLGGENTEAFF. The CDR3, as DNA: TGTGCCAGCAGCTTAGGCGGAGAGAACACTGAAGCTTTCTTT.

The chain links TRBV6-5 to TRBJ2-1, with TRBD1 matching 8 bases. Germline V gene lookup returns CDR1 MNHEY and CDR2 SVGAGI. Losses at the gene ends were 9 bases for V and 10 bases for J; bases not matched to a gene: 8. The CDR3 totals 12 residues. This CDR3 is CASGQGVREQFF. The DNA for the CDR3 is TGTGCCAGTGGACAGGGAGTCCGCGAGCAGTTCTTC.

This rearrangement joins TRBV7-2 to TRBJ1-4; D is unclear. The ends were cut back, 5 bases at V and 7 bases at J, with 14 bases in the middle. CDR1 and CDR2 (germline): SGHTA, FQGNSA. The CDR3 loop spans 14 amino acids. The chain's CDR3 is CASSARLGSEKLFF. The CDR3 nucleotides are TGTGCCAGCAGCGCCCGGTTGGGGAGTGAAAAACTGTTTTTT.

This rearrangement joins TRBV18 to TRBJ2-3; D remains unclear. This CDR3 comprises 15 residues. V was shortened by 0 bases and J by 5 bases, with 12 bases between the two germline ends. Looked up from germline, CDR1 is KGHSH and CDR2 is LQKENI. CDR3 region: CASSPPLADGDTQYF. The CDR3 nucleotides are TGTGCCAGCTCACCACCTTTGGCGGATGGAGATACGCAGTATTTT.

The genes are TRBV27 and TRBJ2-7, with 8 bases aligning to TRBD1. The V and J ends lost 6 bases and 7 bases, in that order; junction bases with no gene match: 5. The length of the CDR3 is 12 residues. Germline loops: CDR1 MNHEY, CDR2 SMNVEV (reference sequence). The DNA of the CDR3 is TGTGCCAGCAGCGGACAGGGCGGGGAGCAGTACTTC. Translation gives CASSGQGGEQYF.

V usage is TRBV7-2 and J usage is TRBJ1-2, with TRBD1 matching 7 bases. The ends lost 1 base at V and 3 bases at J; junction bases unmatched: 8. CDR1 and CDR2 (germline): SGHTA, FQGNSA. The length of the CDR3 is 16 residues. The CDR3 reads CASSLVGIGQDYGYTF. DNA of the CDR3: TGTGCCAGCAGCTTAGTGGGAATTGGACAGGACTATGGCTACACCTTC.

Only a few counts were recorded for this clone. J is TRBJ1-5 and V is TRBV6-4; no clear D gene. This CDR3 has 16 residues. Trimming took off 7 bases at V and 0 bases at J, with 16 bases between the two ends. Germline CDR1 MRHNA, CDR2 SNTAGT. CDR3 region: CASTEGRSYSNQPQHF. The CDR3 DNA follows: TGTGCCAGCACTGAGGGCAGGTCGTATAGCAATCAGCCCCAGCATTTT.